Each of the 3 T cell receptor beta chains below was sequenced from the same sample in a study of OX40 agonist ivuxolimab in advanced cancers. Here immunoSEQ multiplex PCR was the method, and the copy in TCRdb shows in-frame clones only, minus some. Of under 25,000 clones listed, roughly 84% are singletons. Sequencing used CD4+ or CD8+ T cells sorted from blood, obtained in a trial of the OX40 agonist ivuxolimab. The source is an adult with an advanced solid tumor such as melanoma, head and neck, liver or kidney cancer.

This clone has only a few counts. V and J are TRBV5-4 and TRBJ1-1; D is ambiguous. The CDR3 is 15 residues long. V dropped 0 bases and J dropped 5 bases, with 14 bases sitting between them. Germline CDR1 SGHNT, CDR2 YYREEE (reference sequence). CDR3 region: CASSLGRGGYTEAFF. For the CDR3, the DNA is TGTGCCAGCAGCTTGGGGCGGGGTGGATATACTGAAGCTTTCTTT. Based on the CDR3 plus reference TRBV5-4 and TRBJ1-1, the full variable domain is ETGVTQSPTHLIKTRGQQVTLRCSSQSGHNTVSWYQQALGQGPQFIFQYYREEENGRGNFPPRFSGLQFPNYSSELNVNALELDDSALYLCASSLGRGGYTEAFFGQGTRLTVV.

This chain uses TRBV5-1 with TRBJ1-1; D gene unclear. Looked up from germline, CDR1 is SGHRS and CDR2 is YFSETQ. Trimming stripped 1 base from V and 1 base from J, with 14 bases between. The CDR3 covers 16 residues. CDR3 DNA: TGCGCCAGCAGCTTGTCGGGCGGACTACCGAACACTGAAGCTTTCTTT. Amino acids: CASSLSGGLPNTEAFF.

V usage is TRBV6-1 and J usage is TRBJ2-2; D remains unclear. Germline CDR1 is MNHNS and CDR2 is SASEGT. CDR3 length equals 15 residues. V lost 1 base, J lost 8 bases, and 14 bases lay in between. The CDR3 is CASSEVAVNPGELFF. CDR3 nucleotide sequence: TGTGCCAGCAGTGAAGTTGCAGTCAATCCAGGGGAGCTGTTTTTT.